Only a few counts were recorded for the clone carrying this T cell receptor (beta chain). The data are from a study of blood T cell repertoires in COVID-19. Germline loops: CDR1 MNHNY, CDR2 SVGAGI (reference sequence). The CDR3 spans 12 residues. V lost 5 bases to trimming and J lost 5 bases, with 9 bases between them. TCRdb's table, derived via immunoSEQ multiplex PCR, lists solely in-frame clones and lacks some. The data hold roughly 100,000 clones, with approximately 86% observed a single time. The genes are TRBV6-6 and TRBJ1-1; D ambiguous. The clonotype was recovered from a man at least 80 years old with acute or convalescent COVID-19. The sample comprised peripheral blood. The CDR3: CASSSVETEAFF. The CDR3 DNA reads TGTGCCAGCAGTAGCGTGGAGACTGAAGCTTTCTTT.